The 17 T cell receptor beta chains given below trace back to one sample, sequenced in a study of shared clonotypes between healthy human individuals. The repertoire was sequenced with immunoSEQ multiplex PCR; TCRdb's copy has only in-frame clones and lacks some. This sample has over a million clones; 95% to 97% occur once, and the top ten carry 1% to 1.5%. Sequenced: naive CD4+ T cells sorted from blood. Regarding subset: CD45RA+ positively selected. The receptors originated from a man between 25 and 39 years old in good health.

The genes are TRBV18 and TRBJ2-7, with D perhaps matching TRBD1 (5 bases). Germline V gives CDR1 KGHSH, CDR2 LQKENI. The CDR3 spans 14 residues. V lost 3 bases and J lost 4, with 13 bases in between. The chain's CDR3 is CASSPVDGQYEQYF. The CDR3 DNA reads as TGTGCCAGCTCACCGGTGGACGGACAATACGAGCAGTACTTC. Full variable domain (missing parts from reference TRBV18 and TRBJ2-7): NAGVMQNPRHLVRRRGQEARLRCSPMKGHSHVYWYRQLPEEGLKFMVYLQKENIIDESGMPKERFSAEFPKEGPSILRIQQVVRGDSAAYFCASSPVDGQYEQYFGPGTRLTVT.

In this sample, this clone turned up once. The V gene is TRBV2, the J gene TRBJ2-2, with D perhaps being TRBD1 or TRBD2 (5 bases each). Trimming removed 7 bases at V and 4 bases at J, with 13 bases between. The germline V gene has CDR1 SNHLY and CDR2 FYNNEI. The CDR3 has 14 residues. In DNA, the CDR3 is TGTGCCAGCAATCGGGACCTACTCACCGGGGAGCTGTTTTTT. It specifies CASNRDLLTGELFF.

The chain has TRBV9 and TRBJ2-3, with 7 positions matching TRBD1. The germline V gene has CDR1 SGDLS and CDR2 YYNGEE. The CDR3 has 15 residues. The V segment lost 0 bases and the J segment 1 base; nucleotides outside the gene matches: 2. CDR3 nucleotides: TGTGCCAGCAGCGTAGTCCAGGGGGGCACAGATACGCAGTATTTT. It is translated as CASSVVQGGTDTQYF. Using reference TRBV9 and TRBJ2-3 for the parts outside the CDR3, the full variable domain is DSGVTQTPKHLITATGQRVTLRCSPRSGDLSVYWYQQSLDQGLQFLIQYYNGEERAKGNILERFSAQQFPDLHSELNLSSLELGDSALYFCASSVVQGGTDTQYFGPGTRLTVL.

The CDR3 bases are TGCGCCAGCAGTGGAAACAGGCGACACCAGGCCCTCGAGCAGTACTTC. Encoded protein: CASSGNRRHQALEQYF. The V gene is TRBV10-2, the J gene TRBJ2-7, with D possibly matching TRBD1 (5 bases). With 4 bases removed from V and 6 bases from J, the gap between germline ends came to 22 bases. The CDR3 is 16 residues long. Germline loops: CDR1 WSHSY, CDR2 SAAADI.

The rearrangement uses TRBV27 and TRBJ2-6; D remains ambiguous. The length of the CDR3 is 14 residues. Germline CDR1 is MNHEY and CDR2 is SMNVEV (reference sequence). The V and J ends lost 6 bases and 0 bases respectively, with 6 bases between them. The DNA of the CDR3 is TGTGCCAGCAGGCTCCTCTCTGGGGCCAACGTCCTGACTTTC. It encodes CASRLLSGANVLTF.

J is TRBJ2-3 and V is TRBV28; no firm D call. The CDR3 has 16 amino acids. CDR1 and CDR2 (germline): MDHEN, SYDVKM. With 7 bases removed from V and 2 bases from J, the gap between germline ends came to 19 bases. The CDR3 spells CASTPPWVEDTDTQYF. The CDR3 nucleotides are TGTGCCAGCACCCCTCCGTGGGTAGAGGACACAGATACGCAGTATTTT.

The rearrangement links TRBV15 to TRBJ1-5; the D is unclear. V was pared by 6 bases and J by 6 bases, with 12 bases between. There are 13 residues in the CDR3. CDR1 is LNHNV, CDR2 YYDKDF, per germline (reference sequence). The CDR3 loop reads CATRNEGRQPQHF. CDR3 sequence (DNA): TGTGCCACCAGAAATGAAGGTCGTCAGCCCCAGCATTTT. The full variable domain, rest sourced from reference TRBV15 and TRBJ1-5, is DAMVIQNPRYQVTQFGKPVTLSCSQTLNHNVMYWYQQKSSQAPKLLFHYYDKDFNNEADTPDNFQSRRPNTSFCFLDIRSPGLGDTAMYLCATRNEGRQPQHFGDGTRLSIL.

For this clone: Other nucleotide sequences from this sample produce the same CDR3. This sequence joins TRBV5-1 and TRBJ2-7, with 7 positions matching TRBD1. The CDR3 is 14 amino acids. The V and J ends lost 3 bases and 1 base, in that order; junction bases with no gene match: 4. CDR1 is SGHRS and CDR2 is YFSETQ in the germline V gene. The CDR3 sequence is CASSSTGVSYEQYF. Written as DNA, the CDR3 is TGCGCCAGCAGCTCAACAGGGGTTTCCTACGAGCAGTACTTC.

V gene TRBV18 combines with J gene TRBJ2-7, with TRBD2 identical over 14 bases. Germline V gives CDR1 KGHSH, CDR2 LQKENI. V shed 5 bases, J shed 0 bases, and the junction held 9 bases outside the gene matches. The CDR3 runs to 18 residues. The CDR3: CASSLRLAGGRNSYEQYF. The CDR3, as DNA: TGTGCCAGCTCATTGCGACTAGCGGGAGGGAGGAACTCCTACGAGCAGTACTTC.

V and J are TRBV29-1 and TRBJ2-1; TRBD2 matches 13 bases. V lost 1 base and J lost 0; bases outside the gene matches: 9. Germline V lookup: CDR1 SQVTM, CDR2 ANQGSEA. This CDR3 comprises 19 residues. CDR3 loop: CSVEGTSGSRWSSYNEQFF. The CDR3 coding sequence is TGCAGCGTTGAAGGGACTAGCGGGAGCCGTTGGAGCTCCTACAATGAGCAGTTCTTC.

This clone was found once. The chain combines TRBV27 with TRBJ2-7; TRBD1 matches at 7 bases. With 5 bases clipped from V and 2 bases from J, the junction kept 9 bases outside the gene matches. Germline V gene lookup returns CDR1 MNHEY and CDR2 SMNVEV (reference sequence). The CDR3 runs 15 residues. The CDR3 reads CASSIRTGSAYEQYF. The CDR3 coding sequence is TGTGCCAGCAGTATTCGGACAGGCTCGGCCTACGAGCAGTACTTC.

The chain recombines TRBV27 with TRBJ2-5, with 8 bases aligning to TRBD2. The germline CDR1 and CDR2 sequences are MNHEY and SMNVEV (reference sequence). The CDR3 consists of 18 residues. Losses at the gene ends were 3 bases for V and 5 bases for J; bases not matched to a gene: 17. CDR3 amino acids: CASSFPQREGKERETQYF. CDR3 bases: TGTGCCAGCAGTTTTCCCCAACGGGAGGGGAAGGAGCGGGAGACCCAGTACTTC.

CDR3 DNA: TGTGCCAGCAGCGTAGCCTCAGGGAAAACCTACGAGCAGTACTTC. Translating gives CASSVASGKTYEQYF. The V gene is TRBV9, the J gene TRBJ2-7, with a weak D call TRBD1 (5 bases). The V gene lost 0 bases and the J gene lost 2 bases, with 12 bases spanning the gap. This CDR3 has 15 amino acids. Germline V gene lookup returns CDR1 SGDLS and CDR2 YYNGEE.

This chain joins TRBV7-9 and TRBJ2-5; 7 bases are shared with TRBD1. The CDR3 runs 14 residues. Germline trimming cut 3 bases from V and 3 bases from J; bases unmatched to any gene: 4. Per germline, CDR1 SEHNR and CDR2 FQNEAQ (reference sequence). DNA for the CDR3: TGTGCCAGCAGCTTTTTCGACAGGGAAGAGACCCAGTACTTC. As protein: CASSFFDREETQYF.

This clone was observed a single time. Other nucleotide sequences from this sample produce the same CDR3. The V call is TRBV9, the J call TRBJ2-7; D gene uncertain. V lost 0 bases, J lost 1 base, and 8 bases lay in between. CDR3 length: 14 residues. Germline CDR1 reads SGDLS; CDR2 reads YYNGEE. CDR3 coding DNA: TGTGCCAGCAGCGTAGTTGGGAATTCCTACGAGCAGTACTTC. Translated, it gives CASSVVGNSYEQYF. Filled out from reference TRBV9 and TRBJ2-7, the complete variable domain reads DSGVTQTPKHLITATGQRVTLRCSPRSGDLSVYWYQQSLDQGLQFLIQYYNGEERAKGNILERFSAQQFPDLHSELNLSSLELGDSALYFCASSVVGNSYEQYFGPGTRLTVT.

The J gene is TRBJ1-5, the V gene TRBV7-9; D is possibly TRBD1 (5 bases). The germline V gene has CDR1 SEHNR and CDR2 FQNEAQ (reference sequence). This CDR3 has 14 amino acids. The V end lost 4 bases, the J end lost 0 bases, and 7 bases lay between the germline ends. Here the CDR3 reads CASSWDVSNQPQHF. The CDR3 coding sequence is TGTGCCAGCAGCTGGGACGTTAGCAATCAGCCCCAGCATTTT. Full variable domain (remainder filled in from reference TRBV7-9 and TRBJ1-5): DTGVSQNPRHKITKRGQNVTFRCDPISEHNRLYWYRQTLGQGPEFLTYFQNEAQLEKSRLLSDRFSAERPKGSFSTLEIQRTEQGDSAMYLCASSWDVSNQPQHFGDGTRLSIL.

This chain uses TRBV4-1 with TRBJ2-1, with 7 bases fitting TRBD2. Per the germline V gene, CDR1 is MGHRA and CDR2 is YSYEKL. The CDR3 has 17 amino acids. Trimming at V came to 0 bases and at J to 9 bases, leaving 14 bases not matched to a gene. CDR3 nucleotides: TGCGCCAGCAGCCAAGATAAGGGGAGGGCCCAGGTCGGTGAGCAGTTCTTC. Translation: CASSQDKGRAQVGEQFF.